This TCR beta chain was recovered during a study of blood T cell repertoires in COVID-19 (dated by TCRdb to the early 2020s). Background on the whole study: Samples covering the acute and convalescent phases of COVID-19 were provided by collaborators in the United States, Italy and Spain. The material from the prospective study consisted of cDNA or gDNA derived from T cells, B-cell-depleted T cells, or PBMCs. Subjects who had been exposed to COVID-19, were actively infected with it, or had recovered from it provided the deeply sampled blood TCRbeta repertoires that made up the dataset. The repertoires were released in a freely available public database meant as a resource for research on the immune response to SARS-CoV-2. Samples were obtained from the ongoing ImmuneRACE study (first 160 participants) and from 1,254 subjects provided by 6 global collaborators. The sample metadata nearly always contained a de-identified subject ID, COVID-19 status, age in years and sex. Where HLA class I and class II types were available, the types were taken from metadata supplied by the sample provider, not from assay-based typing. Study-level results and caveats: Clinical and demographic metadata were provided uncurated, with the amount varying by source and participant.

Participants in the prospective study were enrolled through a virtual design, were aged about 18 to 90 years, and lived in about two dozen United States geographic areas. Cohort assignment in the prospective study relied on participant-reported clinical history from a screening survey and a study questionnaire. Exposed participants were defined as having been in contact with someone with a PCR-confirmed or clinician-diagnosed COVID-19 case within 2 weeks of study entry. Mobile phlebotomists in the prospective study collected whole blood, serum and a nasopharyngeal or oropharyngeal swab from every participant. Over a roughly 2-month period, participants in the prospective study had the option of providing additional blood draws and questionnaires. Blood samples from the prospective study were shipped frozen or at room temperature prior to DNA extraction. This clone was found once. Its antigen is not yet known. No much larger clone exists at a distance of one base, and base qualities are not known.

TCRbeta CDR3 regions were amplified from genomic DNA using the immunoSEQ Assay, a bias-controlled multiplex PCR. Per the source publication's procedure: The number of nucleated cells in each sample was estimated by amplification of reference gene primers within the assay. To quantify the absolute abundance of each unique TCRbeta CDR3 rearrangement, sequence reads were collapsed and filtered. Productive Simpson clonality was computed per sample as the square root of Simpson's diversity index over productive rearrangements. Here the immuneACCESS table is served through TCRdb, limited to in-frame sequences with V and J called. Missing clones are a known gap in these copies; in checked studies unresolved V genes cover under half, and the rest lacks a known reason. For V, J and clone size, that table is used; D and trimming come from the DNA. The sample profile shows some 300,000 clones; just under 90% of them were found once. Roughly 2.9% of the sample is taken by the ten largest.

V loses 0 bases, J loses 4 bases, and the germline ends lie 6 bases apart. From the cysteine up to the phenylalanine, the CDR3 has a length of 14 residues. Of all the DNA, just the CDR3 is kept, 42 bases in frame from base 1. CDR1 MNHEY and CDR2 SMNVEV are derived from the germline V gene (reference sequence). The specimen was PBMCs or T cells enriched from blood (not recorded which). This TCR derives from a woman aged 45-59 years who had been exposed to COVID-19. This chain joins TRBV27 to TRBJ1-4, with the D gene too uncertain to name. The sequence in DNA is TGTGCCAGCAGTTTATCGCAGAATAATGAAAAACTGTTTTTT. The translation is CASSLSQNNEKLFF.